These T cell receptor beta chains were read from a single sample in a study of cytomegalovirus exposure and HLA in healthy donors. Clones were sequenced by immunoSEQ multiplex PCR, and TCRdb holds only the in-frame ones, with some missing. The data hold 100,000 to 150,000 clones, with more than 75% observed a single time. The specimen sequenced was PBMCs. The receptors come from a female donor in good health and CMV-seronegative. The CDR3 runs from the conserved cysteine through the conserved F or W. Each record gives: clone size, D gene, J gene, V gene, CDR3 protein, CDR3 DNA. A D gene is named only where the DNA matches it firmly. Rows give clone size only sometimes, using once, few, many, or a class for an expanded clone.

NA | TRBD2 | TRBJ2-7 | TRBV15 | CATSRDIATSGPYEQYF | TGTGCCACCAGCAGAGATATTGCGACTAGCGGTCCCTACGAGCAGTACTTC
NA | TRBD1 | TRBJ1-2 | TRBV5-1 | CASSTPGQGHGYTF | TGCGCCAGCAGCACCCCGGGACAGGGCCATGGCTACACCTTC
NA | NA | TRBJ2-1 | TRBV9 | CASSVFAGSRNEQFF | TGTGCCAGCAGCGTATTTGCGGGATCTAGGAATGAGCAGTTCTTC
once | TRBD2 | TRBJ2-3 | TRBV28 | CASSLAGLAGDMQTQYF | TGTGCCAGCAGTTTAGCGGGACTAGCGGGGGATATGCAGACGCAGTATTTT
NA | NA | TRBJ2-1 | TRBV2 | CASSDELYNEQFF | TGTGCCAGCAGTGACGAACTCTACAATGAGCAGTTCTTC
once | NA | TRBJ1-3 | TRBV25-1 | CASSSPGDSGNTIYF | TGTGCCAGCAGTTCTCCAGGGGACTCTGGAAACACCATATATTTT
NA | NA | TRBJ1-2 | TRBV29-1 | CSVDESGGYTF | TGCAGCGTTGATGAGAGTGGTGGCTACACCTTC
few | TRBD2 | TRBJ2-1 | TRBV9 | CASKRASGSNEQFF | TGTGCCAGCAAACGGGCTAGCGGGAGCAATGAGCAGTTCTTC
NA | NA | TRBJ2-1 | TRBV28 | CASSLEANEQFF | TGTGCCAGCAGTTTAGAGGCCAATGAGCAGTTCTTC
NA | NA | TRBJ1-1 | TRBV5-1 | CASSLGFRMNTEAFF | TGCGCCAGCAGCTTGGGATTCAGAATGAACACTGAAGCTTTCTTT
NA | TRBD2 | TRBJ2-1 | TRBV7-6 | CASSLISGRRGNEQFF | TGTGCCAGCAGCTTAATTAGCGGGAGGCGCGGCAATGAGCAGTTCTTC
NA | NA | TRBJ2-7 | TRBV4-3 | CASSQDSAGAPVDGEQYF | TGCGCCAGCAGCCAAGATTCGGCGGGGGCGCCGGTAGACGGCGAGCAGTACTTC
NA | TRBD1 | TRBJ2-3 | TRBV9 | CASSVGDRGLDTQYF | TGTGCCAGCAGCGTAGGGGACAGGGGGCTAGATACGCAGTATTTT
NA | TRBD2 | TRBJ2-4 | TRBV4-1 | CASSPSGLAGGSAKNIQYF | TGCGCCAGCAGCCCATCGGGACTAGCGGGAGGATCAGCCAAAAACATTCAGTACTTC
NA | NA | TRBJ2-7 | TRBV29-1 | CSVEDGHLLGEQYF | TGCAGCGTTGAAGACGGACACCTCCTGGGTGAGCAGTACTTC
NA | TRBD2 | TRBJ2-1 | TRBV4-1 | CASSQGTSGSLIEQFF | TGCGCCAGCAGCCAAGGGACTAGCGGGAGTCTAATTGAGCAGTTCTTC
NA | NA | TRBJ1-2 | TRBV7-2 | CASSPKTGTGYGYTF | TGTGCCAGCAGCCCCAAAACAGGGACCGGCTATGGCTACACCTTC
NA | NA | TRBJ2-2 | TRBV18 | CASSRSRLDAGGTGELFF | TGTGCCAGCTCACGTTCCCGACTAGATGCAGGTGGCACCGGGGAGCTGTTTTTT
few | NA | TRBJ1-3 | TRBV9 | CASSVQGTVGNTIYF | TGTGCCAGCAGCGTACAGGGAACGGTAGGAAACACCATATATTTT
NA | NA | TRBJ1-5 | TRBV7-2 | CASSRGGSNQPQHF | TGTGCCAGCAGCCGGGGGGGTAGCAATCAGCCCCAGCATTTT